The clone carrying this T cell receptor (beta chain) occurred a few times. The source of the sample is a study of T cells after yellow fever vaccination. Germline CDR1 reads SGHDN; CDR2 reads FVKESK. Trimming took 5 bases from V and 3 from J; bases not matched to a gene: 6. This CDR3 region has 15 residues. TCRdb re-called the 5' RACE reads through MiXCR, storing one row per CDR3 protein. The data hold approximately 300,000 distinct CDR3 sequences, with 6.8% observed a single time. Sequencing used PBMCs, obtained about 41 days after the first yellow fever vaccination. The chain employs TRBV14 and TRBJ1-1; 10 nucleotides line up with TRBD1. This TCR derives from a man between 18 and 35 years old who received the YFV17D yellow fever vaccine. CDR3 bases: TGTGCCAGCAGCGAACCGGGACAGGGGCACACTGAAGCTTTCTTT. Translating gives CASSEPGQGHTEAFF. Full variable domain (rest looked up from reference TRBV14 and TRBJ1-1): EAGVTQFPSHSVIEKGQTVTLRCDPISGHDNLYWYRRVMGKEIKFLLHFVKESKQDESGMPNNRFLAERTGGTYSTLKVQPAELEDSGVYFCASSEPGQGHTEAFFGQGTRLTVV.